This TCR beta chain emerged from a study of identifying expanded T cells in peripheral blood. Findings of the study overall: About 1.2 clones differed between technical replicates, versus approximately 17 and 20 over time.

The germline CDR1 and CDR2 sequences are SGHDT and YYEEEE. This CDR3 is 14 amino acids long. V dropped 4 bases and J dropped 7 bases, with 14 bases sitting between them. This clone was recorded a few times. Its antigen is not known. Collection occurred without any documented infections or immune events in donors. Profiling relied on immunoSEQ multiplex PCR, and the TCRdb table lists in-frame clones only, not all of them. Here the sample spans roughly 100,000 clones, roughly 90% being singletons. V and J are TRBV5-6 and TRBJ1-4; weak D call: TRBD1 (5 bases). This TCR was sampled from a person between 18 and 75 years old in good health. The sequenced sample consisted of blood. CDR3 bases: TGTGCCAGCAGCCCGACAGCCTTAAGTGAAAAACTGTTTTTT. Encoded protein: CASSPTALSEKLFF.